These T cell receptor beta chains were read from a single sample in a study of blood T cell repertoires in COVID-19. Assay: immunoSEQ multiplex PCR; the TCRdb copy retains only in-frame clones and omits some. The sample contains 130,000 to 150,000 clones, more than 75% of which appear only once. The sample taken for sequencing was peripheral blood. These receptors were taken from a woman aged 45-60 years with active or convalescent COVID-19. Each CDR3 is given with its conserved first and last residue. A D gene is named only where the DNA matches it firmly. Not every row has a clone size; where given, it reads once, few, many or a size class.

D gene | J gene | clone size | CDR3 length | V gene | CDR3 DNA | CDR3 protein
TRBD2 | TRBJ2-1 | once | 17 | TRBV4-3 | TGCGCCAGCAGCCAAGATGGGGGACTAGCGGCTTACAATGAGCAGTTCTTC | CASSQDGGLAAYNEQFF
. | TRBJ1-2 | . | 13 | TRBV7-3 | TGTGCCAGCAGCGCCCGACAGGATGGTGGCTACACCTTC | CASSARQDGGYTF
TRBD1 | TRBJ1-3 | . | 14 | TRBV28 | TGTGCCAGCAGCCATGACAGGGGCGGAAACACCATATATTTT | CASSHDRGGNTIYF
TRBD1 | TRBJ2-3 | . | 16 | TRBV5-1 | TGCGCCAGCAGCTTAATTGGGGGACAGAGCACAGATACGCAGTATTTT | CASSLIGGQSTDTQYF
. | TRBJ2-1 | . | 12 | TRBV12-3/TRBV12-4 | TGTGCCAGCAGTTTAAGTCTCGGTGAGCAGTTCTTC | CASSLSLGEQFF
. | TRBJ1-1 | . | 13 | TRBV9 | TGTGCCAGCAGCCCCCAAGTGGGGGCGGAAGCTTTCTTT | CASSPQVGAEAFF
TRBD1 | TRBJ1-2 | once | 15 | TRBV18 | TGTGCCAGCTCACCACCAAAACAGGGGAGCTATGGCTACACCTTC | CASSPPKQGSYGYTF
TRBD2 | TRBJ2-1 | . | 15 | TRBV27 | TGTGCCAGCAGTCTACTAGCGGGACACTACAATGAGCAGTTCTTC | CASSLLAGHYNEQFF
. | TRBJ1-1 | few | 12 | TRBV2 | TGTGCCAGCAGGAACCAGGGGTCTGAAGCTTTCTTT | CASRNQGSEAFF
. | TRBJ1-2 | few | 12 | TRBV29-1 | TGCAGCGTTAAGCCTTCCCTCTATGGCTACACCTTC | CSVKPSLYGYTF
. | TRBJ2-7 | . | 17 | TRBV21-1 | TGTGCCAGCAGCAAAGAAAGAGGGACTGCAAAGCCCTACGAGCAGTACTTC | CASSKERGTAKPYEQYF
. | TRBJ2-7 | . | 13 | TRBV11-3 | TGTGCCAGCAGCGCGGGACGCCGGGGCGAGCAGTACTTC | CASSAGRRGEQYF
. | TRBJ1-1 | . | 13 | TRBV12-3/TRBV12-4 | TGTGCCAGCACCTTCTCTCGAACAGCTGAAGCTTTCTTT | CASTFSRTAEAFF
. | TRBJ2-5 | once | 15 | TRBV13 | TGTGCCAGCAGCTCATTTTACTCGAACGCGGAGACCCAGTACTTC | CASSSFYSNAETQYF
. | TRBJ2-3 | . | 17 | TRBV9 | TGTGCCAGCAGCGTAGGCCTGGGGGGAGGAGTGACAGATACGCAGTATTTT | CASSVGLGGGVTDTQYF
. | TRBJ1-5 | . | 15 | TRBV5-5 | TGTGCCAGCAGCTTGACTCAGGGCCCGAATCAGCCCCAGCATTTT | CASSLTQGPNQPQHF
. | TRBJ2-3 | . | 13 | TRBV4-2 | TGTGCCAGCAGCCAAGATCTTAGTGGTACGCAGTATTTT | CASSQDLSGTQYF
TRBD2 | TRBJ2-2 | . | 15 | TRBV6-2/TRBV6-3 | TGTGCCAGCAGTTTGTCCCAGCGGGGGTCCGGGGAGCTGTTTTTT | CASSLSQRGSGELFF
. | TRBJ1-1 | . | 14 | TRBV3-1/TRBV3-2 | TGTGCCAGCAGCTTGAGGGCCCTGAACACTGAAGCTTTCTTT | CASSLRALNTEAFF
. | TRBJ2-1 | . | 13 | TRBV28 | TGTGCCAGCAGTTTAGGACATCGGGATGAGCAGTTCTTC | CASSLGHRDEQFF
. | TRBJ1-4 | . | 12 | TRBV28 | TGTGCCAGCAGTCTAAGAAGTGAAAAACTGTTTTTT | CASSLRSEKLFF
. | TRBJ1-4 | few | 14 | TRBV28 | TGTGCCAGCAGTTTTCGGGGGATGGATGAAAAACTGTTTTTT | CASSFRGMDEKLFF
. | TRBJ1-1 | . | 13 | TRBV29-1 | TGCAGCGTCGCGGGACGCCTGAACACTGAAGCTTTCTTT | CSVAGRLNTEAFF
TRBD2 | TRBJ2-5 | once | 16 | TRBV27 | TGTGCCAGCAGTCTGGGACTAGCGGGAGGGATAGAGACCCAGTACTTC | CASSLGLAGGIETQYF
. | TRBJ1-1 | . | 17 | TRBV21-1 | TGTGCCAGCAGCAAAGTGGGGGAGGAGAAGGGAAGAACTGAAGCTTTCTTT | CASSKVGEEKGRTEAFF
. | TRBJ2-2 | . | 16 | TRBV7-8 | TGTGCCAGCAGCTCGACTTGGACAGCGAACACCGGGGAGCTGTTTTTT | CASSSTWTANTGELFF
. | TRBJ1-6 | . | 14 | TRBV30 | TGTGCCTGGAGCTCATACAGTGGAAATTCACCCCTCCACTTT | CAWSSYSGNSPLHF
TRBD1 | TRBJ1-1 | . | 13 | TRBV5-5 | TGTGCCAGCAGCTCCTTAACAGGGGGTGAAGCTTTCTTT | CASSSLTGGEAFF
. | TRBJ2-2 | few | 13 | TRBV7-2 | TGTGCCAGCAGCTCCTACAGTACCGGGGAGCTGTTTTTT | CASSSYSTGELFF
. | TRBJ2-7 | . | 16 | TRBV27 | TGTGCCAGCAGTTTCCAAATTGGACAGACGTTCTACGAGCAGTACTTC | CASSFQIGQTFYEQYF
TRBD1 | TRBJ2-7 | . | 14 | TRBV27 | TGTGCCAGCAGTCCCGGGACAGACCCCTACGAGCAGTACTTC | CASSPGTDPYEQYF
TRBD1 | TRBJ1-6 | once | 16 | TRBV4-3 | TGCGCCAGCAGCCAAGGTCGACAGGGATCTTCTTCACCCCTCCACTTT | CASSQGRQGSSSPLHF
. | TRBJ2-7 | once | 16 | TRBV29-1 | TGCAGCGCCCTCCTCGGTGGTAAGCGGGCCTCCTACGAGCAGTACTTC | CSALLGGKRASYEQYF
TRBD1 | TRBJ1-5 | . | 14 | TRBV30 | TGTGCCTGGACCCGGGACAGGAGCAATCAGCCCCAGCATTTT | CAWTRDRSNQPQHF
TRBD1 | TRBJ1-5 | . | 16 | TRBV4-1 | TGCGCCAGCAGCCAGGAGATGAGGGGGCTCAATCAGCCCCAGCATTTT | CASSQEMRGLNQPQHF
. | TRBJ1-2 | . | 16 | TRBV18 | TGTGCCAGCTCACTTCGACTCCCGGGAGCTAACTATGGCTACACCTTC | CASSLRLPGANYGYTF
. | TRBJ2-7 | . | 13 | TRBV27 | TGTGCCAGCAGTTTCTCCAGGGATTACGAGCAGTACTTC | CASSFSRDYEQYF
. | TRBJ1-2 | . | 15 | TRBV7-3 | TGTGCCAGCAGCTTAACGACGGGGGGCTCGGATGGCTACACCTTC | CASSLTTGGSDGYTF
. | TRBJ2-7 | . | 14 | TRBV27 | TGTGCCAGCAGTTATAAAAGGACAGCGTACGAGCAGTACTTC | CASSYKRTAYEQYF
. | TRBJ1-6 | . | 15 | TRBV4-1 | TGCGCCAGCAGCCAAGAAGGACAGACCTATTCACCCCTCCACTTT | CASSQEGQTYSPLHF
. | TRBJ1-1 | . | 15 | TRBV21-1 | TGTGCCAGCAGCAACTGGGACAGTCTTTACACTGAAGCTTTCTTT | CASSNWDSLYTEAFF
. | TRBJ1-1 | . | 13 | TRBV19 | TGTGCCAGTAGTAGTAGCAGACAGACTGAAGCTTTCTTT | CASSSSRQTEAFF
. | TRBJ1-5 | . | 12 | TRBV3-1/TRBV3-2 | TGTGCCAGCAGCTCGGGGGGACAGCCCCAGCATTTT | CASSSGGQPQHF
TRBD1 | TRBJ2-7 | few | 11 | TRBV20-1 | TGCAGTGCCGACAGGGAGTACGAGCAGTACTTC | CSADREYEQYF
. | TRBJ2-6 | . | 19 | TRBV15 | TGTGCCACCAGCAGGAGGTCCGGGACATCCCTGGGAGGGGCCAACGTCCTGACTTTC | CATSRRSGTSLGGANVLTF
. | TRBJ2-7 | . | 13 | TRBV18 | TGTGCCAGCTCACCAGGAGGAACCTACGAGCAGTACTTC | CASSPGGTYEQYF
TRBD2 | TRBJ2-5 | . | 13 | TRBV5-1 | TGCGCCAGCAGCTTCGGGGGAGGGGAGACCCAGTACTTC | CASSFGGGETQYF
TRBD1 | TRBJ1-2 | . | 14 | TRBV9 | TGTGCCAGCAGCCCCCCTCAGGGGGGATATGGCTACACCTTC | CASSPPQGGYGYTF
TRBD1 | TRBJ1-2 | . | 14 | TRBV25-1 | TGTGCCAGCAGTAGGCCCGGGACAGAACGTGGCTACACCTTC | CASSRPGTERGYTF
. | TRBJ1-1 | . | 14 | TRBV14 | TGTGCCAGCAGCCAAGATACGGTGAACACTGAAGCTTTCTTT | CASSQDTVNTEAFF
TRBD1 | TRBJ2-7 | . | 18 | TRBV10-1 | TGCGCCAGCAGTGAGTCGAAAAATTACCGGGACAGGGACTACGAGCAGTACTTC | CASSESKNYRDRDYEQYF
. | TRBJ2-1 | . | 12 | TRBV6-5 | TGTGCCAGCAAGGACTTTTACAATGAGCAGTTCTTC | CASKDFYNEQFF
. | TRBJ1-2 | . | 16 | TRBV27 | TGTGCCAGCAGTTTATCGGGAAACCGGGACACCTATGGCTACACCTTC | CASSLSGNRDTYGYTF
. | TRBJ1-2 | . | 15 | TRBV28 | TGTGCCAGCAGCTCCGAGGGAGTAGCTAACTATGGCTACACCTTC | CASSSEGVANYGYTF
TRBD2 | TRBJ2-1 | . | 15 | TRBV27 | TGTGCCAGCAGTTTATTAGCGGGGGGCTACAATGAGCAGTTCTTC | CASSLLAGGYNEQFF